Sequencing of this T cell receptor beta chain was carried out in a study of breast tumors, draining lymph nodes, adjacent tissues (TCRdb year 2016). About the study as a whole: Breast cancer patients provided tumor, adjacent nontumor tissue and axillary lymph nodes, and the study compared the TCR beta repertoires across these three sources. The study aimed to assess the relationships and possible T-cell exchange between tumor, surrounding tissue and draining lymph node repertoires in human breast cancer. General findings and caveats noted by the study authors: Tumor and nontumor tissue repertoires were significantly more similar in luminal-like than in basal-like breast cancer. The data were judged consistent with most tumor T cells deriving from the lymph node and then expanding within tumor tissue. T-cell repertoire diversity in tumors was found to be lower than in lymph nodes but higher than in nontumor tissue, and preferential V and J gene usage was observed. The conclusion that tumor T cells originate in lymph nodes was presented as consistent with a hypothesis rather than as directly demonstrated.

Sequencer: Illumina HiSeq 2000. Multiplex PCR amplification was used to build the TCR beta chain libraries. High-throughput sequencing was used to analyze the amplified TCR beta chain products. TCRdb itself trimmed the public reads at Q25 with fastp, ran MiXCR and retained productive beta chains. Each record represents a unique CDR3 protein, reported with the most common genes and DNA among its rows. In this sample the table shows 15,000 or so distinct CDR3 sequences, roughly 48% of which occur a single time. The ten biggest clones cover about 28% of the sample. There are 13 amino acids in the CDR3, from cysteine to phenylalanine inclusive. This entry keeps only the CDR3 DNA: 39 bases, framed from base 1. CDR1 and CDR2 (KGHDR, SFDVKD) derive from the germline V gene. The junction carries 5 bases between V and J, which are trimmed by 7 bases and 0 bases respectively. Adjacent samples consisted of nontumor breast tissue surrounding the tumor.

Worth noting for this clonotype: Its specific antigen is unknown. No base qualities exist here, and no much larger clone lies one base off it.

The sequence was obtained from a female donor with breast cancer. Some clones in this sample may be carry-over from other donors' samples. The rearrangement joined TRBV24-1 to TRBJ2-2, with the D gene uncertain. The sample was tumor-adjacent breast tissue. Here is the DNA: TGTGCCACCAGGCCCTCGAACACCGGGGAGCTGTTTTTT. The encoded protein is CATRPSNTGELFF.